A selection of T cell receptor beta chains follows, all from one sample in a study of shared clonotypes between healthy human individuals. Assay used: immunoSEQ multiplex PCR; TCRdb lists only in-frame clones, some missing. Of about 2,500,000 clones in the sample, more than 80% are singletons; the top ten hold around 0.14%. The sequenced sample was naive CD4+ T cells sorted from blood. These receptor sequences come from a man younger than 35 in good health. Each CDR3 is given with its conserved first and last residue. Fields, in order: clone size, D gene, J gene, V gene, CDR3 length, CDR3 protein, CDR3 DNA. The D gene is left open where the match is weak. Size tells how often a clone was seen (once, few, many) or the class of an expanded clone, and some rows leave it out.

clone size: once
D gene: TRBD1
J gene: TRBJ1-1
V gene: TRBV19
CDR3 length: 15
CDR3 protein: CASSMGDRPNTEAFF
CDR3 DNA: TGTGCCAGTAGTATGGGGGACAGGCCAAACACTGAAGCTTTCTTT

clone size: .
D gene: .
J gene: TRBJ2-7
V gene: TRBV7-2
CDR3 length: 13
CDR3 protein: CASSSGTPYEQYF
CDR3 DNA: TGTGCCAGCAGCTCGGGGACCCCCTACGAGCAGTACTTC

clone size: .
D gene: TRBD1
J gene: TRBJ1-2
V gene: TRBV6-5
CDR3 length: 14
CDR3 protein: CASSIQGAKYGYTF
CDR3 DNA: TGTGCCAGCAGCATACAGGGGGCGAAGTATGGCTACACCTTC

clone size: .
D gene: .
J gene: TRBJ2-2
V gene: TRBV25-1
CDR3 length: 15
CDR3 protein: CASSETGGNTGELFF
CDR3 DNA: TGTGCCAGCAGTGAAACTGGGGGGAACACCGGGGAGCTGTTTTTT

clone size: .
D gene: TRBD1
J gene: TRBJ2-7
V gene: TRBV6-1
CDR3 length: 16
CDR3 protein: CASSEDIRDRGYEQYF
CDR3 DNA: TGTGCCAGCAGTGAAGACATCCGGGACAGGGGTTACGAGCAGTACTTC

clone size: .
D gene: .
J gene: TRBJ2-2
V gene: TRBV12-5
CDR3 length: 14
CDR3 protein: CASGSELRTGELFF
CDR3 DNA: TGTGCTAGTGGTTCCGAGCTTCGGACCGGGGAGCTGTTTTTT

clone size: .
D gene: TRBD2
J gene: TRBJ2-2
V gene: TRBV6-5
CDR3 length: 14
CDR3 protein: CASSSSGGSGELFF
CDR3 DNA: TGTGCCAGCAGTTCTAGCGGGGGGTCCGGGGAGCTGTTTTTT

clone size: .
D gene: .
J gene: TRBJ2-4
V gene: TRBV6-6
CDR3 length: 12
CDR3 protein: CASSWAVDIQYF
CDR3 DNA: TGTGCCAGCAGCTGGGCCGTAGACATTCAGTACTTC

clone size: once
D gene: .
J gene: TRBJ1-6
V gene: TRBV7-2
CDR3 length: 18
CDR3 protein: CASSLSVGGSVYNSPLHF
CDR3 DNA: TGTGCCAGCAGCTTATCTGTCGGGGGTTCCGTATATAATTCACCCCTCCACTTT

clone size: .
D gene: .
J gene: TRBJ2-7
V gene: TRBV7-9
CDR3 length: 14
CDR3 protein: CASRQAKSSYEQYF
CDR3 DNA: TGTGCCAGCAGGCAAGCAAAGAGCTCCTACGAGCAGTACTTC

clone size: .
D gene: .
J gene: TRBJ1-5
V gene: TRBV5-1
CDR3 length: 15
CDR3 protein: CASSLTGKNDQPQHF
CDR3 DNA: TGCGCCAGCAGCTTGACAGGGAAGAATGATCAGCCCCAGCATTTT

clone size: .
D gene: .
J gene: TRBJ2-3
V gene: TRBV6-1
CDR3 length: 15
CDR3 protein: CASSERGAAHDTQYF
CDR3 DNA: TGTGCCAGCAGTGAAAGGGGGGCTGCACATGATACGCAGTATTTT

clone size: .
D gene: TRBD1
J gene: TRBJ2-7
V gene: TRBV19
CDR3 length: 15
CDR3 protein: CASSPRDRVFYEQYF
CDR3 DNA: TGTGCCAGTAGTCCTAGGGACAGGGTTTTCTACGAGCAGTACTTC

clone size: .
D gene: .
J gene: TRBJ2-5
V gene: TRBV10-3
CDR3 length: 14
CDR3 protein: CAISEGAAQETQYF
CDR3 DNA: TGTGCCATCAGTGAGGGGGCAGCACAAGAGACCCAGTACTTC

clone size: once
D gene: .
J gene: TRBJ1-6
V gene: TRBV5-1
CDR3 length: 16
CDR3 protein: CASSFGGSSYNSPLHF
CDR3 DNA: TGCGCCAGCAGCTTTGGTGGGAGCTCCTATAATTCACCCCTCCACTTT

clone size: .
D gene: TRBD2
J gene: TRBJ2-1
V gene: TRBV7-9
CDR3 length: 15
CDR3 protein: CASSQLAGGPNEQFF
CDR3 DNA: TGTGCCAGCAGCCAACTAGCGGGGGGCCCGAATGAGCAGTTCTTC

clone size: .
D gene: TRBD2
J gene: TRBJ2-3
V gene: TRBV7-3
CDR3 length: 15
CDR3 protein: CASSLIAGGTDTQYF
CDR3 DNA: TGTGCCAGCAGCTTAATAGCGGGGGGCACGGATACGCAGTATTTT

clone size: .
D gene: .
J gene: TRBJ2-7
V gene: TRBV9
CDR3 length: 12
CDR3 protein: CASSGSGLEQYF
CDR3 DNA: TGTGCCAGCAGTGGGTCAGGGCTCGAGCAGTACTTC

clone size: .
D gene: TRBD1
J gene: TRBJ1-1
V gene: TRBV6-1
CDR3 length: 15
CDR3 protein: CASSLQGAMNTEAFF
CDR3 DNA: TGTGCCAGCAGTTTACAGGGGGCGATGAACACTGAAGCTTTCTTT

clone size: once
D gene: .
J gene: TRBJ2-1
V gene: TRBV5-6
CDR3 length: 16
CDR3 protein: CASSGGKVRVIYEQFF
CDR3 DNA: TGTGCCAGCAGCGGTGGTAAGGTGCGGGTGATATATGAGCAGTTCTTC

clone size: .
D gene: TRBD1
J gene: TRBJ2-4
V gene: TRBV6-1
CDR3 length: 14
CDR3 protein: CASRDRGAKNIQYF
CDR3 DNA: TGTGCCAGCAGGGACAGGGGGGCCAAAAACATTCAGTACTTC

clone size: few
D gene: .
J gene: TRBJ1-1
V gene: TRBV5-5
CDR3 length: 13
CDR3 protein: CASSWGRNTEAFF
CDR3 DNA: TGTGCCAGCAGCTGGGGACGGAACACTGAAGCTTTCTTT

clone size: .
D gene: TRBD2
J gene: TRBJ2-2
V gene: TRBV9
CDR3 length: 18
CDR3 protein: CASSRGLAGAKNTGELFF
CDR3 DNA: TGTGCCAGCAGCAGGGGACTAGCGGGGGCTAAGAACACCGGGGAGCTGTTTTTT

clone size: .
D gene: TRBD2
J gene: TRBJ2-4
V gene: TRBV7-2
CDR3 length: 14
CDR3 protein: CASSLRLAGGRAYF
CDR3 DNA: TGTGCCAGCAGCTTACGACTAGCGGGAGGGAGGGCGTACTTC

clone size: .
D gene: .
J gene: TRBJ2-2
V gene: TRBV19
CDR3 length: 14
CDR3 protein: CASSPAGGSGELFF
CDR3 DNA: TGTGCCAGTAGTCCGGCCGGTGGGTCCGGGGAGCTGTTTTTT

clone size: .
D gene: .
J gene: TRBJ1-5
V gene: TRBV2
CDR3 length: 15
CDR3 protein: CASSEGGARNQPQHF
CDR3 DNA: TGTGCCAGCAGTGAAGGGGGGGCGCGGAATCAGCCCCAGCATTTT

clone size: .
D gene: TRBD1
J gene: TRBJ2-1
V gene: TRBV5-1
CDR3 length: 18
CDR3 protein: CASSLLGQGQSSYNEQFF
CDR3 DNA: TGCGCCAGCAGCTTGTTGGGACAGGGGCAGAGCTCCTACAATGAGCAGTTCTTC

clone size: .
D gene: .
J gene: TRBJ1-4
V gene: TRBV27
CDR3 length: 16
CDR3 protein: CASTPRMTAANEKLFF
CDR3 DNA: TGTGCCAGCACCCCCCGTATGACAGCGGCTAATGAAAAACTGTTTTTT

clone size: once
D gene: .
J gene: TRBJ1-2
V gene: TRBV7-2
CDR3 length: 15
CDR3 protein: CASTPGLGITYGYTF
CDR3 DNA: TGTGCCAGCACCCCGGGGCTTGGTATTACCTATGGCTACACCTTC

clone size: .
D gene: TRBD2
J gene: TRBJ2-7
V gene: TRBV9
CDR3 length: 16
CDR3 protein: CASSVGPPGGPSEQYF
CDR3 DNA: TGTGCCAGCAGCGTAGGCCCCCCGGGAGGGCCAAGCGAGCAGTACTTC

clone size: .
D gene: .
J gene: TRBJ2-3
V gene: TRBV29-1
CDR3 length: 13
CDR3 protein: CSARPGGTDTQYF
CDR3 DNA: TGCAGCGCCCGTCCAGGGGGCACAGATACGCAGTATTTT

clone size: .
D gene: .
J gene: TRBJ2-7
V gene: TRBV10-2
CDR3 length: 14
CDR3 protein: CASTKTGTWNEQYF
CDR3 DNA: TGCGCCAGCACCAAAACGGGGACTTGGAACGAGCAGTACTTC